This T cell receptor beta chain came from a study of blood T cells in healthy people across ages. Primed by a sample-barcoded 5' primer and a J-beta primer mix, a second PCR proceeded for 7 to 11 cycles. Template switching added a 12-random-nucleotide identifier to every cDNA molecule. TCRdb itself ran the 5' RACE reads through MiXCR, one entry per CDR3 protein. The sample has 800,000 to 900,000 distinct CDR3 sequences; around 62% are singletons. The CDR3 consists of 13 residues. Trimming shortened V by 7 bases and J by 7 bases, and 17 bases separated the two germline ends. The sample taken for sequencing was blood. This chain uses TRBV12-3 or TRBV12-4 with TRBJ2-7; TRBD1 might be the D (5 bases). This clonotype originated in a man aged 25-45 years in good health. The CDR3 region has the DNA TGTGCCAGCACTCCCGAAGGGGTTCGGGAGCAGTACTTC. It codes for CASTPEGVREQYF.